The TCR beta chain under discussion was sequenced for a study of somatic mutations in cytotoxic T cells in rheumatoid arthritis. About the research overall: Flow cytometry sorted some V beta antibody-stained T-cell populations to nearly 100% purity, V beta1+ cells among them being sequenced for TCRB. Study findings and constraints: Neither rheumatoid arthritis patients nor age-matched healthy controls had significantly different CD8+ T-cell clonality from the other group.

Positive magnetic bead selection isolated CD4+ and CD8+ cells, and flow cytometry checked purity. To note about this clone: As yet, its antigen is unknown.

Germline-derived CDR1 and CDR2 are MRHNA and SNTAGT. CDR3 length: 15 amino acids. J was trimmed by 7 bases and V by 4 bases; bases with no gene match: 4. Sequencing was performed with immunoSEQ multiplex PCR; in TCRdb, only in-frame clones are kept and a portion is missing. The sample lists 1,200 to 1,500 clones, 87% occurring once. This receptor was obtained from a woman in her seventies with rheumatoid arthritis. The J gene is TRBJ2-1, the V gene TRBV6-4; 13 nucleotides line up with TRBD2. Sequenced: CD8+ T cells sorted from blood. CDR3 DNA: TGTGCCAGCAGTGGGACTAGCGGGAGTATGAATGAGCAGTTCTTC. This encodes CASSGTSGSMNEQFF.